The next 4 T cell receptor beta chains were all read from a single sample in a study of T-cell reconstitution after alpha-beta-depleted transplantation in children. Construction of the TCRbeta library involved unique molecular identifiers. In TCRdb, the PCR reads were re-called with MiXCR into one record per CDR3 protein. The top ten hold roughly 11% of the sample, which has 250,000 to 400,000 distinct CDR3 sequences, around 25% seen once. The specimen was PBMCs, mostly from graft donor cells, collected 180 days after TCRalphabeta/CD19-depleted stem cell transplant. The origin of the receptors is a male patient aged 10 to 17 who had a stem cell transplant for acute lymphoblastic leukemia, so the T cells may come from the graft donor.

Only a few counts were recorded for this clonotype. The chain combines TRBV20-1 with TRBJ1-1; a weak D match, TRBD1 (6 bases). Germline V CDR1 and CDR2: DFQATT, SNEGSKA (reference sequence). With 6 bases removed from V and 3 bases from J, the gap between germline ends came to 17 bases. This CDR3 has 14 residues. The CDR3: CSATYRARDTEAFF. CDR3 in DNA: TGCAGTGCAACTTACAGGGCGCGGGACACTGAAGCTTTCTTT.

The V gene is TRBV5-1, the J gene TRBJ2-5; a possible D gene is TRBD1 (6 bases). V was cut by 4 bases and J by 2 bases, with 9 bases left in between. From germline, CDR1 is SGHRS and CDR2 YFSETQ. This CDR3 contains 13 residues. CDR3 loop: CASSHTGQETQYF. CDR3 DNA: TGCGCCAGCAGCCACACAGGGCAAGAGACCCAGTACTTC.

This clonotype has at least ten counts. The chain joins TRBV5-1 to TRBJ2-7, with unresolved D. This CDR3 region has 13 residues. CDR1 SGHRS and CDR2 YFSETQ come from the germline V gene. The V end was cut by 4 bases, the J end by 3 bases, with 11 bases between. The CDR3 bases are TGCGCCAGCAGCCCGATGCCCGACTACGAGCAGTACTTC. Translation: CASSPMPDYEQYF.

The table lists this clonotype with many counts. In DNA form, the CDR3 reads TGCGCCAGCAGCCAAGGCCTTCCCTACGAGCAGTACTTC. Translation: CASSQGLPYEQYF. The chain carries TRBV4-1 and TRBJ2-7; D is unresolved. V lost 1 base and J lost 2, with 6 bases in between. Germline V lookup: CDR1 MGHRA, CDR2 YSYEKL. This CDR3 comprises 13 residues.